Sequencing of this T cell receptor (beta chain) was carried out in a study of blood T cells in healthy people across ages. Trimming cost V 3 bases and J 3 bases; bases outside gene matches: 8. The CDR3 is made up of 14 amino acids. Germline lookup yields CDR1 DFQATT and CDR2 SNEGSKA (reference sequence). It was with a sample-barcoded 5' primer and a J-beta primer mix that a second PCR of roughly 6 to 11 cycles was run. MiXCR, applied by TCRdb to the 5' RACE reads, yields one record per CDR3 protein. In the table there are around 1.5 million distinct CDR3 sequences, approximately 60% of which are singletons.

The chain carries TRBV20-1 and TRBJ2-7; 7 bases are shared with TRBD2. The receptor's source is a man between 18 and 29 years old in good health. The sequencing sample was made of blood. The CDR3 protein is CSASPGGSNYEQYF. The CDR3 DNA reads as TGCAGTGCTAGCCCTGGCGGGAGTAACTACGAGCAGTACTTC.